This T cell receptor (beta chain) came from a study of T cells after posttransplantation cyclophosphamide. Study observations and caveats: After PTCy, TRB diversity resembled that of CNI/methotrexate controls.

Profiled with immunoSEQ multiplex PCR; TCRdb holds only in-frame clones, not every one. The profile shows around 4,900 clones, around 80% of them singletons. About this clone: Its antigen is currently unknown.

The V end lost 3 bases, the J end lost 3 bases, and 6 bases lay between the germline ends. Germline V lookup: CDR1 MDHEN, CDR2 SYDVKM. The CDR3 length is 12 residues. Methotrexate plus calcineurin inhibitor accompanied controls' myeloablative marrow transplants; sampling was 1 year later. The chain uses TRBV28 and TRBJ2-7; D remains ambiguous. The sample here was PBMCs, taken after an allogeneic stem cell transplant with a calcineurin inhibitor and methotrexate. The receptor's source is a male patient aged 35-50 years who received an allogeneic stem cell transplant from an unrelated donor, was CMV-positive, and had chronic GVHD only. Among the T cells, some may be from the graft donor. The CDR3 nucleotides are TGTGCCAGCAGTTTTGGGCTCTACGAGCAGTACTTC. Its protein is CASSFGLYEQYF.